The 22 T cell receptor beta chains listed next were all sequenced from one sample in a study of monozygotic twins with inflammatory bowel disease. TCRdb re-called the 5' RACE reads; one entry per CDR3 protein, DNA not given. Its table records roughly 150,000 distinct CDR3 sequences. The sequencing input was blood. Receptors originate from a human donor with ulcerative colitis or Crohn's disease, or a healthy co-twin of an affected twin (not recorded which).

CDR3 sequence reads: CASSLPGTASFYEQYF. V is TRBV5-1 and J is TRBJ2-7; TCRdb reports TRBD1, a call that lacks DNA to check it against. The CDR3 length is 16 residues. The germline gives CDR1 SGHRS, CDR2 YFSETQ.

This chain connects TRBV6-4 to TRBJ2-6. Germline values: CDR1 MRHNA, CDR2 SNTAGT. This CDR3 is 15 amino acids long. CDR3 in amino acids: CASSLSQGGANVLTF.

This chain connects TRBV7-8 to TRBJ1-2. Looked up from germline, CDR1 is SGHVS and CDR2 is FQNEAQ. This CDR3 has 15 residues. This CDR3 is CASSLARTDNYGYTF.

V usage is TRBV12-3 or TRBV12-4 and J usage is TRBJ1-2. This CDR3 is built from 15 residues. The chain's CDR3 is CASSFHSGRNYGYTF.

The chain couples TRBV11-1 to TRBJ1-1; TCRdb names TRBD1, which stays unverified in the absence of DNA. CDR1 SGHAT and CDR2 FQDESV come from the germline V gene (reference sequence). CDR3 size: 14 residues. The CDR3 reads CASSLMQGGTEAFF.

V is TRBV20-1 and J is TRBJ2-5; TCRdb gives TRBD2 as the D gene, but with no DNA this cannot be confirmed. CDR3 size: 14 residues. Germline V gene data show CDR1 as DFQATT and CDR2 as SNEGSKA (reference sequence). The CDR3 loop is CSARLAGVQETQYF.

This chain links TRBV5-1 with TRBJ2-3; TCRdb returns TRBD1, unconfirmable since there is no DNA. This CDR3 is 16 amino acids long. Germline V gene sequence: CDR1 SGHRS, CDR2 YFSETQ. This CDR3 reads CASSLDPGQGADTQYF.

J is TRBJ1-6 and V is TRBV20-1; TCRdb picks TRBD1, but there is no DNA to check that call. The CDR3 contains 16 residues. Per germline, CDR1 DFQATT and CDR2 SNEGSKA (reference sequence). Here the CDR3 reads CSARARQVVFNSPLHF.

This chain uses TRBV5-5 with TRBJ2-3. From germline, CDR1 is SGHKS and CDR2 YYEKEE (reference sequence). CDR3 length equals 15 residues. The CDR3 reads CASSLPGGWTDTQYF. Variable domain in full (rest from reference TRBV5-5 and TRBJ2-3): DAGVTQSPTHLIKTRGQQVTLRCSPISGHKSVSWYQQVLGQGPQFIFQYYEKEERGRGNFPDRFSARQFPNYSSELNVNALLLGDSALYLCASSLPGGWTDTQYFGPGTRLTVL.

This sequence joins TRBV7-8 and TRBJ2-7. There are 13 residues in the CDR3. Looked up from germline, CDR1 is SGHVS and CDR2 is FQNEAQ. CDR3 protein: CASSLSTAARKYF.

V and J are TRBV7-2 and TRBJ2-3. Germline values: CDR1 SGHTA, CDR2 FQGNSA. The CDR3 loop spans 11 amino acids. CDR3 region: CASSLLSTQYF.

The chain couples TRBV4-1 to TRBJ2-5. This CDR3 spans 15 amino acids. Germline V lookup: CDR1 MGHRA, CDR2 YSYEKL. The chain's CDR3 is CASSQDFASQETQYF.

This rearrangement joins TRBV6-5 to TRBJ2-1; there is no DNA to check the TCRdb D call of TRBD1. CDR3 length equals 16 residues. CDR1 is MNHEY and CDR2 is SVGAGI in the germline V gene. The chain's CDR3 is CASSYSAGESYNEQFF.

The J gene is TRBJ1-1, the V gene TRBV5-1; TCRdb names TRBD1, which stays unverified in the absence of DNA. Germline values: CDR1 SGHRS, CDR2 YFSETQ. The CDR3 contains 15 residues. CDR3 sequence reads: CASSLGTLGDTEAFF. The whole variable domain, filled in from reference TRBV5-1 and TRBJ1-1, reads KAGVTQTPRYLIKTRGQQVTLSCSPISGHRSVSWYQQTPGQGLQFLFEYFSETQRNKGNFPGRFSGRQFSNSRSEMNVSTLELGDSALYLCASSLGTLGDTEAFFGQGTRLTVV.

CDR3 in amino acids: CASSTRYETQYF. The rearrangement joins TRBV12-3 or TRBV12-4 to TRBJ2-5; TCRdb outputs TRBD1, but without DNA this stays unchecked. CDR3 length equals 12 residues.

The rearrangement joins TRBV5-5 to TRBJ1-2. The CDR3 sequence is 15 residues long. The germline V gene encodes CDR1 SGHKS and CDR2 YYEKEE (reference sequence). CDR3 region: CASSLAAGGGYGYTF.

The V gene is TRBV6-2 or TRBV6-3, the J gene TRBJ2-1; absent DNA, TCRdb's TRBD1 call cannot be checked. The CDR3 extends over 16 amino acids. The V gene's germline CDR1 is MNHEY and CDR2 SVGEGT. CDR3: CASSYYGDTGTNEQFF.

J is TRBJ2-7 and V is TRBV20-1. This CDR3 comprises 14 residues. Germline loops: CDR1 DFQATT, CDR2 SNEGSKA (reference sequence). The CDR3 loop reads CSARITTSDYEQYF.

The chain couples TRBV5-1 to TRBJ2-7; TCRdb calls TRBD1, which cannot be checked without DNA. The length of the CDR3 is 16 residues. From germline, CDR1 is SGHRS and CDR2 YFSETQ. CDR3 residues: CASSLAGQGDLYEQYF.

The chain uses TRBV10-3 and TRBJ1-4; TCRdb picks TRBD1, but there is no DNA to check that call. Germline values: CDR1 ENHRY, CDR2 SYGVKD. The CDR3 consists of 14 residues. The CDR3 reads CAISPGWEDEKLFF.

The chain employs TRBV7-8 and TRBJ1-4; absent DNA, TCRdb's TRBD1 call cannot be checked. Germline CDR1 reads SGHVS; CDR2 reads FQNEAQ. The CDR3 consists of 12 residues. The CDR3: CASSPRDRKLFF.

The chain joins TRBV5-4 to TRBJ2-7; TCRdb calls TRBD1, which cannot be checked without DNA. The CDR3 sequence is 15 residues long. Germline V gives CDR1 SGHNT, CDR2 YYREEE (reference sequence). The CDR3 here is CASSLPRQGAREQYF.